This T cell receptor (beta chain) was documented in a study of blood T cell repertoires in COVID-19. V shed 0 bases, J shed 4 bases, and the junction held 9 bases outside the gene matches. Germline lookup yields CDR1 MNHEY and CDR2 SMNVEV (reference sequence). This CDR3 has 18 residues. Original processing methods: The authors estimated nucleated cell counts from reference gene primer amplification. Profiled with immunoSEQ multiplex PCR; TCRdb holds only in-frame clones, not every one. D and trimming were read from the DNA, whereas the V and J calls and clone size are those reported in that table. The table has around 150,000 clones, around three quarters seen once.

Sequencing was carried out using peripheral blood. The source is a man between 50 and 59 years old with acute or convalescent COVID-19. The chain couples TRBV27 to TRBJ1-6, with 7 bases aligning to TRBD1. The CDR3 DNA sequence: TGTGCCAGCAGTTTATCCATCAAAGGGGGCCGGTATAATTCACCCCTCCACTTT. This gives the protein CASSLSIKGGRYNSPLHF.